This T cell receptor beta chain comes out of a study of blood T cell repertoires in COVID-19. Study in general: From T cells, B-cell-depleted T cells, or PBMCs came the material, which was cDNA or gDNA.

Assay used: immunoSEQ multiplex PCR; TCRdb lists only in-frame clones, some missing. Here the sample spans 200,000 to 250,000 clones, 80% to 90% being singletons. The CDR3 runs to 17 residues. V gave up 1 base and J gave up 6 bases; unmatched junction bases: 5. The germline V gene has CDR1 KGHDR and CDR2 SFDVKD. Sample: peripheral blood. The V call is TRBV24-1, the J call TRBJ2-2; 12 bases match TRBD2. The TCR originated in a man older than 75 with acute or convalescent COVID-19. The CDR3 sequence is CATSDFPSGRAPGELFF. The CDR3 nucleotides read TGTGCCACCAGTGATTTTCCTAGCGGGAGGGCCCCCGGGGAGCTGTTTTTT.